The 16 T cell receptor beta chains below come from one sample, sequenced in a study of cytomegalovirus exposure and HLA in healthy donors. PCR was performed using 60 Vbeta and 13 Jbeta primers. The data were produced by immunoSEQ multiplex PCR, yet TCRdb's version contains in-frame clones alone and is incomplete. The sample consists of about 110,000 clones, 81% of them appearing once. The sample comprised PBMCs. These receptors came from a woman in her twenties or thirties in good health and CMV-seronegative.

Only one count was recorded for this clone. V usage is TRBV13 and J usage is TRBJ1-3; D not resolved. Germline loops: CDR1 PRHDT, CDR2 FYEKMQ (reference sequence). The CDR3 contains 15 residues. Deletions cut 0 bases from V and 0 bases from J, with 6 bases between. The CDR3 spells CASSLGRYSGNTIYF. Here the CDR3 DNA reads TGTGCCAGCAGCTTAGGTCGCTACTCTGGAAACACCATATATTTT.

This sequence joins TRBV21-1 and TRBJ2-1; the table's D call, TRBD1, was not checked against the DNA. TRBV21-1 has pseudogene status. The CDR3 sequence is 16 residues long. The CDR3 nucleotides are TGTGCCAGCAGTCGCTCTGGACAGGGGGCCTACAATGAGCAGTTCTTC. It codes for CASSRSGQGAYNEQFF.

The V call is TRBV5-1, the J call TRBJ2-2; D possibly corresponds to TRBD1 (6 bases). Trimming pared 2 bases from V and 7 bases from J, leaving 15 bases between. This CDR3 has 15 amino acids. Germline CDR1 is SGHRS and CDR2 is YFSETQ. The chain's CDR3 is CASSFPGVRGGELFF. DNA of the CDR3: TGCGCCAGCAGCTTCCCAGGGGTTCGGGGCGGGGAGCTGTTTTTT.

V gene TRBV29-1 combines with J gene TRBJ1-1; D gene unclear. Germline CDR1 reads SQVTM; CDR2 reads ANQGSEA. The CDR3 is made up of 14 amino acids. V was pared by 6 bases and J by 0 bases, with 14 bases between. The CDR3 DNA is TGCAGCGTCACACCAGGTGGGTTGAACACTGAAGCTTTCTTT. Amino acids: CSVTPGGLNTEAFF.

The chain couples TRBV7-2 to TRBJ2-7; a weak D match, TRBD2 (6 bases). Germline V gene lookup returns CDR1 SGHTA and CDR2 FQGNSA. The CDR3 loop spans 15 amino acids. Trimming took 3 bases from V and 3 from J, leaving 15 bases between them. DNA for the CDR3: TGTGCCAGCAGCTTTAGTACTAGCAGTCACTACGAGCAGTACTTC. Translation: CASSFSTSSHYEQYF.

V gene TRBV4-3 combines with J gene TRBJ1-6, with TRBD1 matching 9 bases. This CDR3 has 15 amino acids. Germline V CDR1 and CDR2: LGHNA, YSLEER. The junction had 3 bases not matched to a gene; V was cut back by 0 bases and J by 9 bases. The CDR3 here is CASSQEGTGSSPLHF. CDR3 nucleotides: TGCGCCAGCAGCCAAGAAGGGACAGGGAGTTCACCCCTCCACTTT.

CDR3 sequence (DNA): TGTGCCAGCAGCCGGTGGGGACAGGGGGATACCACCTATGGCTACACCTTC. It yields the protein CASSRWGQGDTTYGYTF. V usage is TRBV7-9 and J usage is TRBJ1-2, with 11 bases identical to TRBD1. Trimming removed 5 bases from V and 4 bases from J; junction bases left unmatched: 12. There are 17 residues in the CDR3. The germline CDR1 and CDR2 sequences are SEHNR and FQNEAQ (reference sequence).

The chain recombines TRBV7-8 with TRBJ2-6; TRBD1 matches at 10 bases. After removal of 3 bases from V and 1 base from J, the junction contained 6 bases not matched to a gene. Germline lookup yields CDR1 SGHVS and CDR2 FQNEAQ. The CDR3 is 18 amino acids. Here the CDR3 reads CASSFRQGALSGANVLTF. Written as DNA, the CDR3 is TGTGCCAGCAGCTTTAGACAGGGGGCTCTGTCTGGGGCCAACGTCCTGACTTTC.

The gene calls are TRBV7-9 and TRBJ2-7, with D tentatively TRBD2 (5 bases). In germline, CDR1 is SEHNR, CDR2 FQNEAQ (reference sequence). The CDR3 has 14 amino acids. V was cut by 1 base and J by 3 bases, with 10 bases left in between. The chain's CDR3 is CASSLGGLSYEQYF. CDR3 coding DNA: TGTGCCAGCAGCTTAGGCGGACTTAGCTACGAGCAGTACTTC.

This clone was counted a few times. The chain couples TRBV6-5 to TRBJ2-7, with TRBD1 matching over 7 bases. CDR3 size: 14 residues. The V gene's germline CDR1 is MNHEY and CDR2 SVGAGI. Losses at the gene ends were 4 bases for V and 6 bases for J; bases not matched to a gene: 9. The CDR3 DNA is TGTGCCAGCAGTTTCACCGGGACAGTGATCGAGCAGTACTTC. This gives the protein CASSFTGTVIEQYF.

The chain employs TRBV11-2 and TRBJ2-7; TRBD1 is a possible D gene (5 bases). The germline V gene has CDR1 SGHAT and CDR2 FQNNGV. The CDR3 has 12 residues. The V end lost 0 bases, the J end lost 7 bases, and 7 bases lay between the germline ends. CDR3 DNA sequence: TGTGCCAGCAGCTTAGATCAGGGAGAGCAGTACTTC. It encodes CASSLDQGEQYF.

This clone was seen a single time. V gene TRBV9 combines with J gene TRBJ1-1, with no clear D. The CDR3 contains 14 residues. Germline V gene data show CDR1 as SGDLS and CDR2 as YYNGEE. Trimming took 0 bases from V and 4 from J, leaving 10 bases between them. The CDR3 coding sequence is TGTGCCAGCAGCGTAGCTGGGGAGGGCACTGAAGCTTTCTTT. The encoded protein is CASSVAGEGTEAFF.

The chain employs TRBV19 and TRBJ1-5; 9 bases agree with TRBD1. This CDR3 contains 14 residues. CDR1 is LNHDA, CDR2 SQIVND, per germline (reference sequence). With V trimmed by 4 bases and J by 6 bases, 4 bases remained unmatched. This CDR3 reads CASSTDRGFQPQHF. The CDR3 DNA is TGTGCCAGTAGTACCGACAGGGGGTTTCAGCCCCAGCATTTT.

Regarding this clone: One end of the junction does not line up with germline, which may come from a read error. J is TRBJ2-5 and V is TRBV2; D unresolved. The V gene's germline CDR1 is SNHLY and CDR2 FYNNEI. The CDR3 runs 11 residues. The CDR3 coding sequence is TGTGCCAGCTACGTTCCCCCCCGGTACCACTTC. Amino acids: CASYVPPRYHF.

The CDR3 sequence: CASSLVRGHPNTEAFF. CDR3 nucleotide sequence: TGTGCCAGCAGCTTAGTTAGGGGACATCCAAACACTGAAGCTTTCTTT. The chain joins TRBV7-2 to TRBJ1-1, with D maybe TRBD1 (6 bases). CDR1 is SGHTA, CDR2 FQGNSA, per germline. The CDR3 has 16 amino acids. V was pared by 1 base and J by 2 bases, with 14 bases between.

This clone was observed a single time. V usage is TRBV12-5 and J usage is TRBJ1-5; 7 nucleotides agree with TRBD1. J gave up 8 bases and V 6 bases, and 4 bases lay outside the gene matches. The CDR3 consists of 12 residues. Per the germline V gene, CDR1 is LGHNT and CDR2 is FRNRAP. This chain's CDR3 is CASGLRGEPQHF. CDR3 nucleotide sequence: TGTGCTAGTGGCCTCAGGGGGGAGCCCCAGCATTTT.